This T cell receptor beta chain stems from a study of CD8 T cells in ankylosing spondylitis (TCRdb year 2017). With respect to the entire study: The study set out to find disease-linked TCR variants by profiling T cell receptor beta repertoires in ankylosing spondylitis patients and healthy donors. The full study cohort comprised around 25 ankylosing spondylitis patients and 110 or so healthy donors. Samples of peripheral blood were taken, and for ankylosing spondylitis patients, synovial fluid was collected as well.

Study-wide findings and limitations: Some TCR beta motif variants had previously been reported in synovial fluid and blood of reactive arthritis patients, which suggested common disease-initiation mechanisms. A TCR beta motif of several highly homologous amino acid variants appeared characteristic of blood from ankylosing spondylitis patients. The disease-linked clones were reported as significantly enriched in matched synovial fluid samples from ankylosing spondylitis patients. The disease-linked clones showed a CD8+ phenotype and occurred at relatively low frequencies in peripheral blood.

These reads were obtained on an Illumina HiSeq 2500. TCR beta libraries were prepared by quantitative 5'-RACE with molecular barcodes. In the source study's methods: To identify disease-linked TCR variants, a new computational method was used, one built on a probabilistic model of VDJ rearrangement. Clones were called with MiXCR by TCRdb after fastp trimmed the public reads at Q25, and only in-frame beta chains were retained. Rows are combined by CDR3 protein, so each entry shows the most common genes and DNA. These V and J calls rely on TCRdb rather than the paper's analysis. Present in this sample are fewer than 550,000 distinct CDR3 sequences, 5.3% of which were seen just once. The ten largest clonotypes hold under 4.5% of the sample. In its sample, this clonotype was seen many times. Its antigen remains undetermined. Per-base qualities were not stored, and no clone one base away is much larger.

V is trimmed back by 1 base and J by 6 bases, and the junction contains 5 bases that no gene match accounts for. From the germline V gene, CDR1 is LGHNA and CDR2 is YSLEER. CDR3 length: 15 amino acids, cysteine to phenylalanine. Only the CDR3 DNA is retained, 45 bases long and in frame from the first base. This receptor chain uses TRBV4-3 and TRBJ1-5; 8 bases in between match TRBD1. The receptor was isolated from a male donor with ankylosing spondylitis. The sequencing sample was made of blood, either unsorted or a sorted T cell fraction (not recorded which). The sequenced DNA: TGCGCCAGCAGCCAAGGGACAGGGAGGGGTCAGCCCCAGCATTTT. Its product reads: CASSQGTGRGQPQHF.